This T cell receptor beta chain stems from a study of T cell changes during pregnancy in multiple sclerosis. Sequencing used immunoSEQ multiplex PCR; TCRdb keeps in-frame clones, though not all of them. The data contain approximately 60,000 clones, just over 90% of them singletons. Trimming left V 7 bases short and J 2 bases short, with 12 bases between. This CDR3 spans 12 amino acids. Germline V gives CDR1 SQVTM, CDR2 ANQGSEA. The V call is TRBV29-1, the J call TRBJ2-7; no clear D. The source is a female donor with multiple sclerosis, enrolled in a pregnancy study. Sample: CD4+ T cells from peripheral blood mononuclear cells, taken before pregnancy. The CDR3 loop is CSAARQPYEQYF. The CDR3 DNA reads as TGCAGCGCCGCGAGGCAGCCCTACGAGCAGTACTTC.